The present entry profiles one T cell receptor (beta chain) with its context. One end of the junction is discordant with germline, which a read error may explain. A J-beta primer mix and a sample-barcoded 5' primer were used in a second PCR of roughly 6 to 12 cycles. Using its own MiXCR run on the 5' RACE reads, TCRdb lists one record per CDR3 protein. The table has 850,000 to 1,000,000 distinct CDR3 sequences, 45% to 50% seen once. This sample was included in a study of blood T cells in healthy people across ages. CDR3 length: 15 residues. Germline lookup yields CDR1 SSHAT and CDR2 FNYEAQ (reference sequence).

This clonotype was sampled from a man aged 25-40 years in good health. Sequenced sample: blood. J is TRBJ1-1 and V is TRBV7-7; D is uncertain. CDR3 residues: CASSIEGTRNTEAFF. The CDR3 nucleotides are TGTGCTAGCAGCATAGAGGGCACCCGGAACACTGAAGCTTTCTTT.